This T cell receptor beta chain is drawn from a study of T cell repertoires in cytomegalovirus infection. Study details: Selected CMV epitopes included recently identified HLA-C-restricted ones as well as well-studied HLA-B-restricted ones.

V shed 7 bases and J shed 1 base, with 13 bases lying between them. This CDR3 has 14 amino acids. TCRdb reanalysed the reads using MiXCR and keeps one entry per CDR3 protein. The sample includes around 99,000 distinct CDR3 sequences, 25% to 30% of them seen just once. General study points: In two of eight donors, the top clonotype was HLA-C-restricted CMV-specific.

As regards this clonotype: Its antigen is undetermined.

The receptor was derived from a human donor in good health (CMV status not recorded). Some clones in this sample may be carry-over from other donors' samples. This sequence joins TRBV12-3 or TRBV12-4 and TRBJ2-5, with D possibly TRBD1 on 6 matching bases. Sequencing used CD8+ T cells from cultured PBMCs, obtained from culture after CMV antigen stimulation. This CDR3 is CASTVTGLQETQYF. The CDR3 DNA reads TGTGCCAGCACGGTGACAGGACTCCAAGAGACCCAGTACTTC.